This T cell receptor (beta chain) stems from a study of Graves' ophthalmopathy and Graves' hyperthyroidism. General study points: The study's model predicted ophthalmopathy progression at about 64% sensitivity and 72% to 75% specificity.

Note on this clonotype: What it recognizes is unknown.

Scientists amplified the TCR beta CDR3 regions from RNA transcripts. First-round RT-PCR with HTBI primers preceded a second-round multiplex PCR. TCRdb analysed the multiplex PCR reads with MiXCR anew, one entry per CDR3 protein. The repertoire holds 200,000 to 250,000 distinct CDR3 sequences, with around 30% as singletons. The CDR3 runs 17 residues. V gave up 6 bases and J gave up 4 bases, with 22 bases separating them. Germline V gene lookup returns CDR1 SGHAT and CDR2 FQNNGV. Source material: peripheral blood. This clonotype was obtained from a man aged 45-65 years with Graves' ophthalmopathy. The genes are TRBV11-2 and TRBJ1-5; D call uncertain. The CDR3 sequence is CASSPGPPGTRNQPQHF. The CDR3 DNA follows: TGTGCCAGCAGTCCCGGGCCCCCAGGCACCAGGAATCAGCCCCAGCATTTT.